A single sample is the source of the 31 T cell receptor beta chains below, sequenced in a study of blood T cell repertoires in COVID-19. The protocol was immunoSEQ multiplex PCR, while the TCRdb copy is restricted to in-frame clones and leaves out a portion. The sample records over 150,000 clones, roughly 87% being singletons. Sequencing input: PBMCs or T cells enriched from blood (not recorded which). All receptors derive from a woman aged 25 to 39 who had recovered from COVID-19.

This clone came up a few times. The V gene is TRBV21-1, the J gene TRBJ2-7; the D segment call TRBD1 is taken from the table without a DNA check. TRBV21-1 constitutes a pseudogene. CDR3 length: 12 residues. Here the CDR3 DNA reads TGTGCCAGCAGCAATTGGCCCTACGAGCAGTACTTC. Encoded protein: CASSNWPYEQYF.

The chain has TRBV7-6 and TRBJ2-2; 7 positions match TRBD1. The CDR3 runs to 15 residues. V dropped 3 bases and J dropped 0; count of bases not matched to a gene: 1. CDR1 and CDR2 (germline): SGHVS, FNYEAQ. The CDR3 loop reads CASSLGTANTGELFF. CDR3 nucleotides: TGTGCCAGCAGCTTGGGGACAGCGAACACCGGGGAGCTGTTTTTT.

This clone appeared many times. CDR3 nucleotide sequence: TGTGCCAGCACCGAACCTGGGGGGGGTAGCTCCTACGAGCAGTACTTC. Protein product: CASTEPGGGSSYEQYF. The chain carries TRBV2 and TRBJ2-7, with 7 bases aligning to TRBD2. V gave up 7 bases and J gave up 0 bases; unmatched junction bases: 12. Germline loops: CDR1 SNHLY, CDR2 FYNNEI. CDR3 length: 16 residues. Filled out from reference TRBV2 and TRBJ2-7, the complete variable domain reads EPEVTQTPSHQVTQMGQEVILRCVPISNHLYFYWYRQILGQKVEFLVSFYNNEISEKSEIFDDQFSVERPDGSNFTLKIRSTKLEDSAMYFCASTEPGGGSSYEQYFGPGTRLTVT.

The chain joins TRBV2 to TRBJ1-1; 10 bases line up with TRBD1. The junction had 5 bases not matched to a gene; V was cut back by 0 bases and J by 4 bases. CDR3 length: 16 amino acids. Germline-derived CDR1 and CDR2 are SNHLY and FYNNEI. CDR3 region: CASSEALRQGATEAFF. The CDR3 nucleotides are TGTGCCAGCAGTGAAGCGCTTCGACAGGGGGCCACTGAAGCTTTCTTT. The variable domain in full, completed from reference TRBV2 and TRBJ1-1, reads EPEVTQTPSHQVTQMGQEVILRCVPISNHLYFYWYRQILGQKVEFLVSFYNNEISEKSEIFDDQFSVERPDGSNFTLKIRSTKLEDSAMYFCASSEALRQGATEAFFGQGTRLTVV.

The V call is TRBV30, the J call TRBJ2-7; 10 positions match TRBD1. CDR1 is GTSNPN and CDR2 is SVGIG in the germline V gene (reference sequence). CDR3 size: 13 residues. Unmatched junction bases numbered 6, after V lost 5 bases and J lost 5 bases. The CDR3 is CAWQGDRGDEQYF. CDR3 in DNA: TGTGCCTGGCAAGGGGACAGGGGCGACGAGCAGTACTTC.

The count of this clone is one. The CDR3 bases are TGTGCCATCAGCCGAGGACTAGCGGTAACCTCCTACGAGCAGTACTTC. Its protein product is CAISRGLAVTSYEQYF. The chain uses TRBV10-3 and TRBJ2-7; TRBD2 matches at 10 bases. The V gene end was trimmed by 6 bases and the J gene end by 0 bases; junction bases not matched to a gene: 8. This CDR3 region has 16 residues. Germline values: CDR1 ENHRY, CDR2 SYGVKD.

The chain couples TRBV2 to TRBJ2-7, with TRBD2 matching over 10 bases. Germline trimming cut 7 bases from V and 0 bases from J; bases unmatched to any gene: 9. This CDR3 comprises 16 residues. CDR1 SNHLY and CDR2 FYNNEI come from the germline V gene. The CDR3 loop reads CASNSLGLADSYEQYF. The CDR3 bases are TGTGCCAGCAATTCCCTAGGACTAGCGGACTCCTACGAGCAGTACTTC.

The chain uses TRBV6-4 and TRBJ1-6; 9 nucleotides agree with TRBD1. CDR3 length: 14 residues. Germline V gives CDR1 MRHNA, CDR2 SNTAGT. Trimming removed 5 bases from V and 7 bases from J; junction bases left unmatched: 3. CDR3 residues: CASSHGQGNSPLHF. Here the CDR3 DNA reads TGTGCCAGCAGTCACGGACAGGGGAATTCACCCCTCCACTTT.

This sequence joins TRBV19 and TRBJ1-5; 8 bases agree with TRBD1. The CDR3 runs 16 residues. J was trimmed by 7 bases and V by 4 bases; bases with no gene match: 12. Germline values: CDR1 LNHDA, CDR2 SQIVND (reference sequence). This CDR3 reads CASSTSWTGSGQPQHF. The CDR3 DNA is TGTGCCAGTAGTACTTCCTGGACAGGGTCCGGCCAGCCCCAGCATTTT. The full variable domain, completed using reference TRBV19 and TRBJ1-5, is DGGITQSPKYLFRKEGQNVTLSCEQNLNHDAMYWYRQDPGQGLRLIYYSQIVNDFQKGDIAEGYSVSREKKESFPLTVTSAQKNPTAFYLCASSTSWTGSGQPQHFGDGTRLSIL.

DNA for the CDR3: TGTGCCAGCAGAAGAGGGGGCACCTCCTACAATGAGCAGTTCTTC. Residues: CASRRGGTSYNEQFF. V is TRBV6-5 and J is TRBJ2-1; 7 bases are a match to TRBD1. The J segment lost 0 bases and the V segment lost 6 bases, leaving 5 bases of the junction unmatched. The CDR3 is 15 amino acids. Per germline, CDR1 MNHEY and CDR2 SVGAGI.

CDR3: CASSLLEGFTEAFF. In DNA, the CDR3 is TGTGCCAGCAGCTTGCTCGAGGGATTCACTGAAGCTTTCTTT. The rearrangement joins TRBV7-2 to TRBJ1-1; D call uncertain. Germline V gene lookup returns CDR1 SGHTA and CDR2 FQGNSA. The CDR3 has 14 amino acids. Between the trimmed V and J ends, which lost 3 bases and 4 bases, there was a span of 12 bases. Together with reference TRBV7-2 and TRBJ1-1, the CDR3 gives the full variable domain: GAGVSQSPSNKVTEKGKDVELRCDPISGHTALYWYRQSLGQGLEFLIYFQGNSAPDKSGLPSDRFSAERTGGSVSTLTIQRTQQEDSAVYLCASSLLEGFTEAFFGQGTRLTVV.

The chain joins TRBV3-1 (or the pseudogene TRBV3-2) to TRBJ1-1, with D possibly TRBD1 on 6 matching bases. The V and J ends lost 3 bases and 7 bases respectively, with 15 bases between them. The CDR3 extends over 14 amino acids. Per the germline V gene, CDR1 is LGHDT and CDR2 is YNNKEL (reference sequence). The CDR3 protein is CASSQHRVGGEAFF. In nucleotides, the CDR3 is TGTGCCAGCAGCCAGCACAGGGTAGGGGGTGAAGCTTTCTTT.

The chain uses TRBV7-2 and TRBJ1-3; no definite D call. Between the trimmed V and J ends, which lost 3 bases and 0 bases, there was a span of 9 bases. Per the germline V gene, CDR1 is SGHTA and CDR2 is FQGNSA. CDR3 length: 15 residues. CDR3 nucleotides: TGTGCCAGCAGCTTGGCCCTTGGCTCTGGAAACACCATATATTTT. Its protein is CASSLALGSGNTIYF.

V usage is TRBV18 and J usage is TRBJ2-7, with D tentatively TRBD2 (6 bases). This CDR3 comprises 13 residues. CDR1 KGHSH and CDR2 LQKENI come from the germline V gene. V was trimmed by 2 bases and J by 3 bases, leaving 8 bases between them. The CDR3 bases are TGTGCCAGCTCACCAATGGAGGGCTACGAGCAGTACTTC. Amino acid sequence: CASSPMEGYEQYF.

The J gene is TRBJ1-1, the V gene TRBV30, with D possibly being TRBD1 (5 bases). CDR3 length equals 17 residues. V shed 4 bases and J shed 2 bases, with 23 bases lying between them. Germline values: CDR1 GTSNPN, CDR2 SVGIG (reference sequence). CDR3: CAWKCRGVDRVNTEAFF. CDR3 bases: TGTGCCTGGAAATGTCGGGGGGTTGATCGGGTCAACACTGAAGCTTTCTTT.

The CDR3: CASSATGGSSPLHF. The CDR3 DNA reads TGTGCCAGCAGCGCCACAGGGGGCAGTTCACCCCTCCACTTT. V usage is TRBV2 and J usage is TRBJ1-6; TRBD1 matches at 9 bases. Germline CDR1 is SNHLY and CDR2 is FYNNEI. The V gene end was trimmed by 6 bases and the J gene end by 9 bases; junction bases not matched to a gene: 6. This CDR3 region has 14 residues.

The chain employs TRBV12-3 or TRBV12-4 and TRBJ2-3; D is unclear. Trimming stripped 3 bases from V and 3 bases from J, with 7 bases between. This CDR3 spans 13 amino acids. CDR3 amino acids: CASSLGLTDTQYF. CDR3 DNA sequence: TGTGCCAGCAGTTTGGGCCTAACAGATACGCAGTATTTT.

This chain joins TRBV6-5 and TRBJ2-3; D gene uncertain. From germline, CDR1 is MNHEY and CDR2 SVGAGI. Trimming took off 9 bases at V and 3 bases at J, with 7 bases between the two ends. The CDR3 contains 11 residues. CDR3 sequence (DNA): TGTGCCAGGACTCGGACAGATACGCAGTATTTT. As protein: CARTRTDTQYF.

The chain carries TRBV9 and TRBJ2-7; 7 positions match TRBD1. The junction had 15 bases not matched to a gene; V was cut back by 0 bases and J by 6 bases. This CDR3 is 17 amino acids long. The germline CDR1 and CDR2 sequences are SGDLS and YYNGEE. DNA for the CDR3: TGTGCCAGCAGCGTAGTGACGATCACAGGGGAAAGACGCGAGCAGTACTTC. This codes for CASSVVTITGERREQYF. Variable domain in full (rest from reference TRBV9 and TRBJ2-7): DSGVTQTPKHLITATGQRVTLRCSPRSGDLSVYWYQQSLDQGLQFLIQYYNGEERAKGNILERFSAQQFPDLHSELNLSSLELGDSALYFCASSVVTITGERREQYFGPGTRLTVT.

The chain carries TRBV10-3 and TRBJ1-1, with 10 bases identical to TRBD1. CDR1 and CDR2 (germline): ENHRY, SYGVKD. V lost 4 bases to trimming and J lost 4 bases; unmatched junction nucleotides: 3. This CDR3 comprises 14 residues. In DNA, the CDR3 is TGTGCCATCAGTGTGGACAGGGGGTCCACTGAAGCTTTCTTT. Its protein product is CAISVDRGSTEAFF.

This rearrangement joins TRBV19 to TRBJ1-6, with D tentatively TRBD1 (6 bases). Germline V CDR1 and CDR2: LNHDA, SQIVND (reference sequence). Deletions cut 2 bases from V and 4 bases from J, with 12 bases between. The CDR3 is 16 amino acids. CDR3: CASSISHRDYNSPLHF. CDR3 in DNA: TGTGCCAGTAGTATATCGCACAGGGATTATAATTCACCCCTCCACTTT.

This chain joins TRBV11-2 and TRBJ2-7; TRBD2 is a possible D gene (6 bases). The germline CDR1 and CDR2 sequences are SGHAT and FQNNGV. The CDR3 runs 14 residues. The V and J ends lost 3 bases and 3 bases respectively, with 12 bases between them. This CDR3 reads CASSFRGNYYEQYF. Written as DNA, the CDR3 is TGTGCCAGCAGCTTCCGCGGGAATTACTACGAGCAGTACTTC.

This clone was picked up a small number of times. V is TRBV7-3 and J is TRBJ1-3; TRBD1 aligns across 9 bases. The CDR3 consists of 15 residues. The V and J ends lost 4 bases and 0 bases, in that order; junction bases with no gene match: 1. From germline, CDR1 is SGHTA and CDR2 FQGTGA. CDR3 coding DNA: TGTGCCAGCAGCTCGACAGGGGGCTCTGGAAACACCATATATTTT. Protein product: CASSSTGGSGNTIYF.

CDR3 sequence reads: CASSPGLAGTYNEQFF. The DNA for the CDR3 is TGTGCCAGCAGCCCCGGACTAGCGGGCACCTACAATGAGCAGTTCTTC. J is TRBJ2-1 and V is TRBV5-8, with 11 bases that match TRBD2. The junction had 5 bases not matched to a gene; V was cut back by 4 bases and J by 2 bases. Per germline, CDR1 SGHTS and CDR2 YDEGEE. The CDR3 contains 16 residues.

The genes are TRBV3-1 (or the pseudogene TRBV3-2) and TRBJ1-6; perhaps TRBD1 as D (5 bases). The germline gives CDR1 LGHDT, CDR2 YNNKEL (reference sequence). V was cut by 4 bases and J by 10 bases, with 20 bases left in between. The CDR3 sequence is 16 residues long. The CDR3 DNA reads as TGTGCCAGCAGCCGACGGGTCTCCACATCAGGGTCACCCCTCCACTTT. Amino acid sequence: CASSRRVSTSGSPLHF.

This chain connects TRBV7-2 to TRBJ2-7; TRBD1 is a possible D gene (5 bases). V lost 0 bases, J lost 5 bases, and 11 bases lay in between. CDR3 length: 14 residues. CDR1 SGHTA and CDR2 FQGNSA come from the germline V gene. CDR3 loop: CASSLARTNNEQYF. DNA of the CDR3: TGTGCCAGCAGCTTAGCCCGGACAAATAACGAGCAGTACTTC.

The rearrangement links TRBV27 to TRBJ1-2, with TRBD1 identical over 9 bases. In germline, CDR1 is MNHEY, CDR2 SMNVEV (reference sequence). This CDR3 is 15 amino acids long. J lost 4 bases, V lost 0 bases, and 3 bases had no gene match. The CDR3 bases are TGTGCCAGCAGTTTATCCGGGACAGGGCCCTATGGCTACACCTTC. It encodes CASSLSGTGPYGYTF.

Details on this clone: The CDR3 end shows no conserved phenylalanine or tryptophan, and so a read error is likely. This chain's CDR3 is CASSTDSEMNTEAFL. CDR3 coding DNA: TGTGCCAGCAGCACAGACAGTGAAATGAACACTGAAGCTTTCCTT. This chain connects TRBV2 to TRBJ1-1; D is possibly TRBD1 (5 bases). Germline loops: CDR1 SNHLY, CDR2 FYNNEI. This CDR3 is built from 15 residues. V was trimmed by 6 bases and J by 0 bases, leaving 14 bases between them.

The genes are TRBV4-3 and TRBJ1-5, with D possibly being TRBD1 (5 bases). Germline V CDR1 and CDR2: LGHNA, YSLEER. The ends were cut back, 0 bases at V and 6 bases at J, with 18 bases in the middle. The CDR3 length is 17 residues. The CDR3 sequence is CASSQDAESRGGQPQHF. The DNA for the CDR3 is TGCGCCAGCAGCCAAGACGCCGAGTCCCGGGGGGGTCAGCCCCAGCATTTT.

The chain joins TRBV12-3 or TRBV12-4 to TRBJ1-2, with TRBD1 matching 7 bases. With 6 bases clipped from V and 8 bases from J, the junction kept 9 bases outside the gene matches. The CDR3 is 13 residues long. CDR3 DNA: TGTGCCAGCAGGCCCACAGGGGTAGGCGGCTACACCTTC. Its protein product is CASRPTGVGGYTF.

J is TRBJ2-1 and V is TRBV2; the D gene is possibly TRBD2 (6 bases). The V end was cut by 8 bases, the J end by 1 base, with 9 bases between. The length of the CDR3 is 13 residues. Germline V gives CDR1 SNHLY, CDR2 FYNNEI. CDR3 protein: CASRLGSYNEQFF. The CDR3, as DNA: TGTGCCAGCCGACTAGGTTCCTACAATGAGCAGTTCTTC.